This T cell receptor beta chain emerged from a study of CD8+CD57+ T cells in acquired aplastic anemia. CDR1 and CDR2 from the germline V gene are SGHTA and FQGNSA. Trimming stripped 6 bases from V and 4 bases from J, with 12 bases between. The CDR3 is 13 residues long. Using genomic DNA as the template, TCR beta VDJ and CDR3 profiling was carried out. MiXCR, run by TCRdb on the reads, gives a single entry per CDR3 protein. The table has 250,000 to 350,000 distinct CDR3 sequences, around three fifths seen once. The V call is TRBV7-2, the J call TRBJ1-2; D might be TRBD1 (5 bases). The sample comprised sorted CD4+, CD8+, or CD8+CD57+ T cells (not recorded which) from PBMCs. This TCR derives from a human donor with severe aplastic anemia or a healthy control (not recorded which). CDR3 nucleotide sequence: TGTGCCAGCAGACAAGTGCAGGGCTATGGCTACACCTTC. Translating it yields CASRQVQGYGYTF.